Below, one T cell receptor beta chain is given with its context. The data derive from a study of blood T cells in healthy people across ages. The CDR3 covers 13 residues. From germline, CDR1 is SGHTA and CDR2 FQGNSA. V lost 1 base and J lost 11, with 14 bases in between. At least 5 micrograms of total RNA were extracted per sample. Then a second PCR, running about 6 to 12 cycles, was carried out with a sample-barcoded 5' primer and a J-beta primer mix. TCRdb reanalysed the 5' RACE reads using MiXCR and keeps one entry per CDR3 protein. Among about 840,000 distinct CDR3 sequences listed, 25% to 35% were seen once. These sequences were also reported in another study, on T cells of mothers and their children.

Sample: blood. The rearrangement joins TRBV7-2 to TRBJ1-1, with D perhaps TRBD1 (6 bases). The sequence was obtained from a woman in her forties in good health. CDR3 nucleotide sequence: TGTGCCAGCAGCTTAGGTCAGGGGCGAGTGGCTTTCTTT. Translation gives CASSLGQGRVAFF.